This entry lists 24 T cell receptor beta chains sequenced from one sample in a study of blood T cell repertoires in COVID-19. The method was immunoSEQ multiplex PCR; TCRdb's version includes in-frame clones alone and lacks a portion of them. The sample includes about 68,000 clones, approximately 85% of them seen just once. Sequencing input: peripheral blood. These receptors were collected from a man aged 45-60 years with acute or convalescent COVID-19.

This sequence joins TRBV6-5 and TRBJ2-2, with D unclear. CDR1 is MNHEY, CDR2 SVGAGI, per germline. This CDR3 has 13 residues. V was cut by 7 bases and J by 7 bases, with 13 bases left in between. Written as DNA, the CDR3 is TGTGCCAGCACCCGATCCCAGGACGGGGAGCTGTTTTTT. Translation gives CASTRSQDGELFF.

This chain joins TRBV3-1 (or the pseudogene TRBV3-2) and TRBJ2-1; TRBD2 might be the D (6 bases). V was shortened by 0 bases and J by 6 bases, with 15 bases between the two germline ends. CDR3 size: 16 residues. Germline CDR1 LGHDT, CDR2 YNNKEL (reference sequence). CDR3 DNA sequence: TGTGCCAGCAGCCAAGATCCTACCCGGAGGGGCAATGAGCAGTTCTTC. Its protein is CASSQDPTRRGNEQFF.

V gene TRBV7-3 combines with J gene TRBJ1-1, with 8 bases matching TRBD1. Germline CDR1 and CDR2: SGHTA and FQGTGA. V lost 3 bases to trimming and J lost 7 bases; unmatched junction nucleotides: 4. This CDR3 comprises 13 residues. The chain's CDR3 is CASSLTGDGEAFF. In nucleotides, the CDR3 is TGTGCCAGCAGCTTGACAGGGGACGGTGAAGCTTTCTTT.

J is TRBJ2-3 and V is TRBV4-1, with 8 positions matching TRBD2. Germline V gives CDR1 MGHRA, CDR2 YSYEKL. V shed 0 bases, J shed 2 bases, and the junction held 13 bases outside the gene matches. CDR3 size: 19 residues. In nucleotides, the CDR3 is TGCGCCAGCAGCCAAGATCGGGGATGGGGGACTAGTTACACAGATACGCAGTATTTT. Amino acid sequence: CASSQDRGWGTSYTDTQYF.

The J gene is TRBJ2-4, the V gene TRBV7-8, with 7 bases that match TRBD2. Looked up from germline, CDR1 is SGHVS and CDR2 is FQNEAQ. V was clipped by 7 bases and J by 0 bases; unmatched bases: 15. The CDR3 is 18 residues long. The CDR3 here is CASTGGRSPEIAKNIQYF. CDR3 nucleotides: TGTGCCAGCACGGGGGGACGGAGCCCCGAAATAGCCAAAAACATTCAGTACTTC.

The CDR3 loop reads CASSREMNTGELFF. The DNA of the CDR3 is TGTGCCAGCAGCCGCGAGATGAACACCGGGGAGCTGTTTTTT. V and J are TRBV27 and TRBJ2-2; D unclear. Per the germline V gene, CDR1 is MNHEY and CDR2 is SMNVEV (reference sequence). This CDR3 contains 14 residues. The germline V and J ends were trimmed by 6 bases and 1 base, with 9 bases remaining between them.

This clone was observed once. The J gene is TRBJ2-3, the V gene TRBV24-1; 11 nucleotides agree with TRBD2. The CDR3 extends over 16 amino acids. J was trimmed by 1 base and V by 4 bases; bases with no gene match: 3. Per germline, CDR1 KGHDR and CDR2 SFDVKD. CDR3 coding DNA: TGTGCCACCAGTGAGCCTAGCGGGGGGCGCACAGATACGCAGTATTTT. This encodes CATSEPSGGRTDTQYF.

The chain has TRBV5-1 and TRBJ2-5, with D possibly being TRBD1 (6 bases). Between the trimmed V and J ends, which lost 0 bases and 1 base, there was a span of 13 bases. The CDR3 has 16 residues. From germline, CDR1 is SGHRS and CDR2 YFSETQ. CDR3 protein: CASSLDGDRSQETQYF. CDR3 DNA sequence: TGCGCCAGCAGCTTGGACGGCGACAGGAGCCAAGAGACCCAGTACTTC.

V usage is TRBV28 and J usage is TRBJ1-2, with 7 bases that match TRBD1. Germline V gene lookup returns CDR1 MDHEN and CDR2 SYDVKM. With V trimmed by 5 bases and J by 2 bases, 5 bases remained unmatched. The length of the CDR3 is 14 residues. The CDR3 sequence: CASSTPTGNYGYTF. DNA for the CDR3: TGTGCCAGCAGTACCCCGACAGGGAACTATGGCTACACCTTC.

CDR3 in amino acids: CASSPSGTANTGELFF. The DNA for the CDR3 is TGTGCCAGCAGCCCCTCCGGGACAGCGAACACCGGGGAGCTGTTTTTT. V is TRBV5-6 and J is TRBJ2-2; 7 positions match TRBD1. Germline loops: CDR1 SGHDT, CDR2 YYEEEE. There are 16 residues in the CDR3. The V and J ends lost 4 bases and 0 bases, in that order; junction bases with no gene match: 6.

This chain links TRBV30 with TRBJ2-1; D is perhaps TRBD2 (6 bases). Germline CDR1 GTSNPN, CDR2 SVGIG (reference sequence). CDR3 size: 13 residues. Trimming cost V 3 bases and J 5 bases, with 11 bases left between them. CDR3 amino acids: CAWRNSGNNEQFF. The CDR3, as DNA: TGTGCCTGGAGGAATAGCGGCAACAATGAGCAGTTCTTC.

The table lists this clone with a few counts. The gene calls are TRBV19 and TRBJ2-1; the D gene is possibly TRBD1 (6 bases). This CDR3 is 10 amino acids long. V dropped 6 bases and J dropped 10 bases, with 7 bases sitting between them. In germline, CDR1 is LNHDA, CDR2 SQIVND (reference sequence). As DNA, the CDR3 is TGTGCCAGTAGCCAGGGGGAGCAGTTCTTC. Encoded protein: CASSQGEQFF.

The chain has TRBV18 and TRBJ1-3; 8 nucleotides agree with TRBD1. CDR1 and CDR2 (germline): KGHSH, LQKENI. The CDR3 is 19 residues long. V trimming: 4 bases; J trimming: 0 bases; junction bases outside the gene matches: 14. DNA of the CDR3: TGTGCCAGCTCACAAGAAAGACGGACAGGGACCGACTCTGGAAACACCATATATTTT. The encoded protein is CASSQERRTGTDSGNTIYF.

The chain couples TRBV10-2 to TRBJ1-2; 8 nucleotides align to TRBD1. The trim removed 8 bases at V and 6 bases at J, leaving 8 bases unmatched. Per the germline V gene, CDR1 is WSHSY and CDR2 is SAAADI. The CDR3 length is 13 residues. CDR3 protein: CASGDGQGHGYTF. The CDR3, as DNA: TGCGCCAGCGGCGACGGACAGGGCCATGGCTACACCTTC.

The chain recombines TRBV19 with TRBJ1-5; possible D gene TRBD1, 6 bases. The germline CDR1 and CDR2 sequences are LNHDA and SQIVND (reference sequence). Trimming shortened V by 3 bases and J by 3 bases, and 18 bases separated the two germline ends. CDR3 length: 17 residues. The DNA of the CDR3 is TGTGCCAGTAGTATTGTTCGGGGGGCCTTAATCAATCAGCCCCAGCATTTT. Its protein is CASSIVRGALINQPQHF.

The chain joins TRBV12-3 or TRBV12-4 to TRBJ1-1; D unclear. V was clipped by 3 bases and J by 1 base, with 6 bases between them. This CDR3 is 13 amino acids long. CDR3 amino acids: CASSFNRNTEAFF. Here the CDR3 DNA reads TGTGCCAGCAGTTTTAACAGGAACACTGAAGCTTTCTTT.

This clone was seen a few times. Within the sample, other DNA sequences also encode this same CDR3. The rearrangement joins TRBV4-1 to TRBJ2-1; D is possibly TRBD2 (5 bases). Germline CDR1 MGHRA, CDR2 YSYEKL. The CDR3 loop spans 15 amino acids. V was cut by 0 bases and J by 7 bases, with 13 bases left in between. Here the CDR3 reads CASSQDLAGKNEQFF. The CDR3 DNA is TGCGCCAGCAGCCAAGATCTCGCGGGTAAGAATGAGCAGTTCTTC.

This rearrangement joins TRBV3-1 (or the pseudogene TRBV3-2) to TRBJ1-1; D is ambiguous. The CDR3 has 15 residues. V was clipped by 2 bases and J by 4 bases, with 14 bases between them. Germline CDR1 reads LGHDT; CDR2 reads YNNKEL (reference sequence). This CDR3 reads CASSQLAAWGTEAFF. CDR3 nucleotide sequence: TGTGCCAGCAGCCAACTAGCGGCCTGGGGCACTGAAGCTTTCTTT.

The J gene is TRBJ2-5, the V gene TRBV11-1; D might be TRBD1 (5 bases). This CDR3 spans 14 amino acids. V lost 1 base and J 5 bases, leaving 11 bases between the germline ends. Germline assignment: CDR1 SGHAT and CDR2 FQDESV (reference sequence). CDR3 sequence: CASSLGVPGETQYF. The CDR3 bases are TGTGCCAGCAGCTTAGGAGTACCAGGGGAGACCCAGTACTTC.

The rearrangement joins TRBV2 to TRBJ2-5; 8 bases line up with TRBD1. Trimming cost V 6 bases and J 3 bases; bases outside gene matches: 6. Germline assignment: CDR1 SNHLY and CDR2 FYNNEI. This CDR3 comprises 14 residues. The CDR3 region has the DNA TGTGCCAGCAGAAGGACAGGGTCTAAAGAGACCCAGTACTTC. It encodes CASRRTGSKETQYF.

The chain joins TRBV6-6 to TRBJ1-6; D might be TRBD1 (5 bases). With 4 bases removed from V and 6 bases from J, the gap between germline ends came to 7 bases. The CDR3 has 13 amino acids. Germline CDR1 is MNHNY and CDR2 is SVGAGI (reference sequence). The DNA for the CDR3 is TGTGCCAGCAGTTTGACAGTTAATTCACCCCTCCACTTT. This sequence encodes CASSLTVNSPLHF.

Here the CDR3 DNA reads TGCGCCAGCAGCTCCTCAGCGGTTATGAACACTGAAGCTTTCTTT. It translates to CASSSSAVMNTEAFF. The chain links TRBV5-1 to TRBJ1-1, with D hard to call. The CDR3 totals 15 residues. Trimming pared 3 bases from V and 0 bases from J, leaving 12 bases between. The germline gives CDR1 SGHRS, CDR2 YFSETQ.

This sequence joins TRBV29-1 and TRBJ2-6; 8 nucleotides match TRBD1. The CDR3 length is 16 residues. V trimming: 6 bases; J trimming: 0 bases; junction bases outside the gene matches: 7. Looked up from germline, CDR1 is SQVTM and CDR2 is ANQGSEA. The CDR3 loop reads CSVAAGGISGANVLTF. DNA of the CDR3: TGCAGCGTCGCCGCAGGGGGCATCTCTGGGGCCAACGTCCTGACTTTC.

This chain joins TRBV19 and TRBJ2-3; 8 bases are shared with TRBD1. The germline V gene encodes CDR1 LNHDA and CDR2 SQIVND (reference sequence). V shed 4 bases, J shed 4 bases, and the junction held 7 bases outside the gene matches. This CDR3 has 15 amino acids. The CDR3 DNA reads TGTGCCAGTAGTAAGAACAGGGGGGACGCAGATACGCAGTATTTT. Residues: CASSKNRGDADTQYF.